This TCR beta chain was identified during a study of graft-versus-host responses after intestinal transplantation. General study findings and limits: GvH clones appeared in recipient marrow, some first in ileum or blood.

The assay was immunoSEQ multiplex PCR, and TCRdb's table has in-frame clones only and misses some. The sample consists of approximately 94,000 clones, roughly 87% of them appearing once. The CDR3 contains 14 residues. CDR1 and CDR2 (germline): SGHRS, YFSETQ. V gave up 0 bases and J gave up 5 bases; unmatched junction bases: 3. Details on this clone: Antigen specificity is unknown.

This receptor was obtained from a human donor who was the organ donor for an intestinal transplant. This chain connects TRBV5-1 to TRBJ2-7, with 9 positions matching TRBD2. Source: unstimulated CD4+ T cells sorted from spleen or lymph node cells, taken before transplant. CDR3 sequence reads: CASSLERGVNEQYF. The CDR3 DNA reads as TGCGCCAGCAGCTTGGAGCGGGGGGTGAACGAGCAGTACTTC.